This T cell receptor (beta chain) emerged from a study of T-cell memory formation after mild COVID-19. Overall study: Each donor largely had its own TCR clusters.

TCRdb reprocessed the 5' RACE reads via MiXCR and lists one record per CDR3 protein. The table has about 350,000 distinct CDR3 sequences, 20% seen once. Whole-study findings and limits: Certain responding clones were present in pre-infection memory, suggesting participation of cross-reactive memory. SARS-CoV-2 specificity was not confirmed for second-wave clones peaking on day 37. Most CD4+ clones that shrank were in CM and EM, while CD8+ ones turned up in EMRA.

The CDR3 has 16 residues. Trimming took off 4 bases at V and 0 bases at J, with 16 bases between the two ends. Looked up from germline, CDR1 is SGHNT and CDR2 is YYREEE (reference sequence). With respect to this clonotype: Its antigen is not identified.

This receptor was obtained from a man aged 18 to 35 who had mild COVID-19 (a few samples of this study predate the infection). Cell type and time point are not known. The sequencing sample was made of PBMCs or a T cell subset sorted from them (not recorded which). The chain combines TRBV5-4 with TRBJ1-2, with D possibly matching TRBD1 (6 bases). CDR3 sequence reads: CASSPQRDITNYGYTF. In DNA form, the CDR3 reads TGTGCCAGCAGCCCGCAACGGGACATAACTAACTATGGCTACACCTTC. Full variable domain (outside the CDR3, taken from reference TRBV5-4 and TRBJ1-2): ETGVTQSPTHLIKTRGQQVTLRCSSQSGHNTVSWYQQALGQGPQFIFQYYREEENGRGNFPPRFSGLQFPNYSSELNVNALELDDSALYLCASSPQRDITNYGYTFGSGTRLTVV.